This T cell receptor (beta chain) was recovered during a study of human T cells and chemical hapten exposure. Study in general: While the approximately 23-week study was under way, patients received diphenylcyclopropenone on the scalp every week. Patch tests applied 0.01% DPC to the upper back and were scored after 6 days. Broader study findings: The study found expanded TCRs formed significantly more large CDR3 similarity clusters than controls.

Time point given: patch test 3, about 24 weeks after DPC sensitization. Treatment defined: therapeutic diphenylcyclopropenone sensitization with weekly scalp DPC. It was unfractionated whole blood from which total RNA was extracted. CDR1 is SNHLY, CDR2 FYNNEI, per germline. Trimming cost V 8 bases and J 2 bases, with 15 bases left between them. The CDR3 is 14 amino acids. Concerning this clonotype itself: Its target is not known.

Unique molecular identifiers were attached to individual cDNA molecules within the library. TCRdb analysed the RACE reads with MiXCR anew, one entry per CDR3 protein. The repertoire holds around 40,000 distinct CDR3 sequences, with roughly 13% as singletons. The sequences come from whole blood, collected in connection with sensitization to the hapten diphenylcyclopropenone (DPC). The chain employs TRBV2 and TRBJ1-1; no firm D call. The sequence derives from a woman in her thirties or forties with alopecia areata. Some clones in this sample may be carry-over from other donors' samples. The CDR3 protein is CASRTDMTNTEAFF. Written as DNA, the CDR3 is TGTGCCAGCCGAACAGACATGACCAACACTGAAGCTTTCTTT. Based on the CDR3 plus reference TRBV2 and TRBJ1-1, the full variable domain is EPEVTQTPSHQVTQMGQEVILRCVPISNHLYFYWYRQILGQKVEFLVSFYNNEISEKSEIFDDQFSVERPDGSNFTLKIRSTKLEDSAMYFCASRTDMTNTEAFFGQGTRLTVV.